The T cell receptor beta chain under discussion was sequenced for a study of neurological immune-mediated disorders (dated by TCRdb to the late 2010s). About the study as a whole: Among the approximately 34 multiple sclerosis patients, relapsing-remitting MS accounted for around 31 and secondary progressive MS accounted for 3. The cohort was made up of about 65 subjects, consisting of roughly 15 HAM/TSP patients, roughly 35 multiple sclerosis patients and 20 or so healthy controls. The approximately 100 TCR-beta libraries included longitudinal samples, technical triplicates and paired sorted CD4+ and CD8+ T-cell subsets alongside PBMC samples. Peripheral blood TCR-beta repertoires from patients with HTLV-I-associated myelopathy (HAM/TSP), patients with multiple sclerosis, and healthy controls were compared in the study using UMI-based sequencing.

Many counts were recorded for this clonotype. It lacks a known antigen. No much larger clone exists at a distance of one base, and base qualities are not known. On the study overall, not on this receptor specifically: Expanded clones from different subjects shared no identical CDR3 amino acid sequences, which suggests that TCR-beta repertoires were private in all groups. In phylogenetic analysis, the repertoires of 18 of 34 MS patients grouped into a cluster of related CDR3 sequences, which suggests a possible signature at the repertoire level. The highest TCR clonal expansion was observed in HAM/TSP patients, whereas the lowest was observed in MS patients, even when compared with healthy controls. The MS cluster was not associated with any clinical or MRI features, and the authors stated that larger cohorts are needed.

Libraries from unsorted PBMCs were made from 2 million PBMCs kept in RNAlater at -80 degrees C until RNA extraction. The multiple sclerosis patients were enrolled in a US clinical protocol that evaluated disease progression with magnetic resonance imaging. Peripheral blood underwent Ficoll-Hypaque density gradient centrifugation to isolate PBMCs, which were then cryopreserved in liquid nitrogen. To synthesize cDNA, template-switch 5'RACE was performed with a primer carrying a 10-nucleotide random unique molecular identifier so that each TCR transcript was tagged. Every sequencing run covered 15-18 subjects and yielded more than 160 million TCR-beta sequences. The RNeasy kit was used to extract total RNA. The KAPA Real-time Library Amplification kit was used to amplify TCR-beta VDJ regions with primers targeting the TCR constant region and the 5'RACE anchor. A first PCR added sample indexes and Illumina adaptors, and a second PCR then raised library yield. After Ampure bead purification, the TCR product of roughly 650 bp was size-selected on a 2% E-gel SizeSelection system. Before pooling, libraries had their quality checked on a Bioanalyzer, their concentration measured with Qubit, and their quantity determined with the Kapa Library Quantification kit. Libraries were sequenced paired-end 2 x 150 bp on an Illumina HiSeq 2500. To increase sequence diversity, about 25-30% phiX was spiked into each library pool. The authors' analysis ran thus. The UMI-based MiGEC pipeline processed quality-filtered reads and removed over 75% of raw TCR sequences during error correction. IMGT germline references were used for aligning VDJ genes, and each clonotype was defined as a unique CDR3 amino acid sequence together with its V-J genes. Clonal expansion, Shannon diversity and CDR3 relatedness (CalcPairwiseDistances, ClusterSamples) were evaluated with VDJtools, and phylogenetic trees were built with CLCbio workbench. Using coefficient-of-variation modelling across technical triplicates, the study counted a clone as expanded if it had at least 8 unique UMIs. Starting from the raw public reads, TCRdb applied fastp trimming at Q25, assembled clones with MiXCR and retained in-frame beta chains. Each entry is one CDR3 protein sequence, shown with its most common DNA and genes. The V and J calls here are based on TCRdb, not the publication. The sample table holds nearly 60,000 distinct CDR3 sequences, of which roughly 3.5% were seen once. The ten largest account for about 3% of the sample.

The germline V gene specifies SGHTA as CDR1 and FQGNSA as CDR2. The V and J ends are trimmed by 6 bases and 3 bases, leaving 7 bases between them. From its cysteine to its phenylalanine, the CDR3 spans 12 amino acids. The read is trimmed to its CDR3 DNA, 36 bases read in frame from base 1. The specimen was PBMCs. The clonotype was recovered from a woman under 40 with multiple sclerosis. The sequence joins TRBV7-2 to TRBJ2-3; no D gene call is confident. CDR3 reads: CASSPNTDTQYF. The DNA is TGTGCCAGCAGTCCTAATACAGATACGCAGTATTTT.